Following are 12 T cell receptor beta chains from one sample sequenced in a study of type 1 regulatory T cells. Antigens for these TCRs are unknown. One entry per CDR3 protein, called by TCRdb with MiXCR from the reads. The sample includes 20,000 or so distinct CDR3 sequences, about 45% seen only once; the top ten take roughly 5.2%. Sequencing was carried out using cultured T cells, either the whole culture or a sorted T cell fraction (not recorded which). These receptors came from a human donor in good health.

This clonotype was seen a handful of times. The V gene is TRBV28, the J gene TRBJ2-7; 7 bases map to TRBD1. The J segment lost 3 bases and the V segment lost 4 bases, leaving 3 bases of the junction unmatched. The CDR3 contains 13 residues. Per the germline V gene, CDR1 is MDHEN and CDR2 is SYDVKM. The CDR3 coding sequence is TGTGCCAGCAGTTCAGGGGGTGGCTACGAGCAGTACTTC. Encoded protein: CASSSGGGYEQYF.

The V and J genes are TRBV20-1 and TRBJ1-2, with D unclear. Trimming took off 3 bases at V and 7 bases at J, with 18 bases between the two ends. Germline CDR1 is DFQATT and CDR2 is SNEGSKA (reference sequence). The CDR3 contains 14 residues. For the CDR3, the DNA is TGCAGTGCTAGGAGTTCTGGGGTAATGTTTGGCTACACCTTC. It is translated as CSARSSGVMFGYTF.

The chain uses TRBV7-2 and TRBJ1-3; D is perhaps TRBD1 (5 bases). Per the germline V gene, CDR1 is SGHTA and CDR2 is FQGNSA. CDR3 length: 16 residues. Trimming removed 1 base at V and 1 base at J, with 11 bases between. DNA of the CDR3: TGTGCCAGCAGCTTAGGAGGGGTAGGGTCTGGAAACACCATATATTTT. The encoded protein is CASSLGGVGSGNTIYF.

As DNA, the CDR3 is TGTGCCACTACGAGGAGGTGGGACACTGAAGCTTTCTTT. Protein: CATTRRWDTEAFF. The chain uses TRBV2 and TRBJ1-1; D call uncertain. The CDR3 is made up of 13 amino acids. Germline V gene lookup returns CDR1 SNHLY and CDR2 FYNNEI. V shed 10 bases and J shed 3 bases, with 15 bases lying between them.

V and J are TRBV7-2 and TRBJ1-1; possibly TRBD1 for D (6 bases). Germline V gives CDR1 SGHTA, CDR2 FQGNSA. The V end was cut by 1 base, the J end by 4 bases, with 10 bases between. The CDR3 length is 14 residues. The CDR3 here is CASSLGGGVTEAFF. The CDR3 DNA is TGTGCCAGCAGCTTAGGAGGGGGTGTCACTGAAGCTTTCTTT.

The CDR3 spells CASRLAGEETQYF. The CDR3, as DNA: TGTGCCAGCAGGCTAGCGGGGGAAGAGACCCAGTACTTC. This rearrangement joins TRBV11-2 to TRBJ2-5; 10 nucleotides line up with TRBD2. The CDR3 is 13 residues long. Per the germline V gene, CDR1 is SGHAT and CDR2 is FQNNGV. The V and J ends lost 6 bases and 3 bases, in that order; junction bases with no gene match: 1.

The chain links TRBV7-2 to TRBJ2-4; D is perhaps TRBD2 (7 bases). Germline assignment: CDR1 SGHTA and CDR2 FQGNSA. CDR3 length: 14 amino acids. Trimming left V 0 bases short and J 6 bases short, with 9 bases between. The CDR3 is CASSLAGGGNIQYF. DNA of the CDR3: TGTGCCAGCAGCTTAGCAGGGGGGGGAAACATTCAGTACTTC.

This sequence joins TRBV12-3 or TRBV12-4 and TRBJ1-1, with D possibly TRBD1 on 6 matching bases. The CDR3 covers 15 residues. With 3 bases removed from V and 11 bases from J, the gap between germline ends came to 22 bases. CDR3 loop: CASSFLTGRGGEAFF. CDR3 coding DNA: TGTGCCAGCAGTTTTCTCACTGGCAGGGGAGGTGAGGCTTTCTTT.

This clonotype was recorded once. The chain is built from TRBV10-3 and TRBJ2-6; a weak D match, TRBD1 (5 bases). Per germline, CDR1 ENHRY and CDR2 SYGVKD. V lost 7 bases and J 0 bases, leaving 13 bases between the germline ends. This CDR3 has 16 residues. The CDR3 loop is CAINTDSPSGANVLTF. CDR3 nucleotides: TGTGCCATCAATACCGACAGTCCCTCTGGGGCCAACGTCCTGACTTTC.

This clonotype turned up a few times. This rearrangement joins TRBV29-1 to TRBJ2-2, with D perhaps matching TRBD1 (5 bases). There are 12 residues in the CDR3. V dropped 4 bases and J dropped 7 bases, with 10 bases sitting between them. Germline loops: CDR1 SQVTM, CDR2 ANQGSEA. The CDR3 nucleotides are TGCAGCGTTGTAGGGGCAAGCGGGGAGCTGTTTTTT. Translating gives CSVVGASGELFF.

V gene TRBV12-3 or TRBV12-4 combines with J gene TRBJ2-1; tentatively, D is TRBD1 (6 bases). The V and J ends lost 3 bases and 5 bases respectively, with 14 bases between them. The CDR3 sequence is 15 residues long. This CDR3 reads CASSLGAWVDNEQFF. CDR3 DNA: TGTGCCAGCAGTTTGGGGGCTTGGGTTGACAATGAGCAGTTCTTC.

V gene TRBV9 combines with J gene TRBJ1-2; D not certain. CDR1 is SGDLS, CDR2 YYNGEE, per germline. V lost 4 bases and J lost 6, with 10 bases in between. This CDR3 has 12 amino acids. The CDR3 sequence: CASSPGLHGYTF. The CDR3 bases are TGTGCCAGCAGCCCCGGTCTCCATGGCTACACCTTC.